This entry lists 9 T cell receptor beta chains sequenced from one sample in a study of blood T cell repertoires in COVID-19. Sequenced by immunoSEQ multiplex PCR; TCRdb stores in-frame clones only, minus some. The sample lists almost 500,000 clones, roughly nine tenths occurring once. Input material: PBMCs or T cells enriched from blood (not recorded which). Every receptor here comes from an older woman who had recovered from COVID-19.

The chain has TRBV5-1 and TRBJ2-3; TRBD2 agrees at 10 bases. Looked up from germline, CDR1 is SGHRS and CDR2 is YFSETQ. CDR3 length: 14 residues. The CDR3 here is CATRGAGGPDTQYF. CDR3 sequence (DNA): TGCGCTACCCGGGGAGCGGGGGGGCCAGATACGCAGTATTTT.

V usage is TRBV11-2 and J usage is TRBJ1-2, with D perhaps TRBD1 (6 bases). This CDR3 comprises 17 residues. CDR1 is SGHAT, CDR2 FQNNGV, per germline. V gave up 0 bases and J gave up 8 bases, with 22 bases separating them. DNA for the CDR3: TGTGCCAGCAGCTTAGATCTCCTAAGGGGGGGCATGATAGGCTACACCTTC. Protein product: CASSLDLLRGGMIGYTF. The full variable domain, rest sourced from reference TRBV11-2 and TRBJ1-2, is EAGVAQSPRYKIIEKRQSVAFWCNPISGHATLYWYQQILGQGPKLLIQFQNNGVVDDSQLPKDRFSAERLKGVDSTLKIQPAKLEDSAVYLCASSLDLLRGGMIGYTFGSGTRLTVV.

The gene calls are TRBV11-2 and TRBJ2-7, with D perhaps matching TRBD1 (6 bases). V lost 5 bases and J 6 bases, leaving 17 bases between the germline ends. This CDR3 comprises 14 residues. Germline assignment: CDR1 SGHAT and CDR2 FQNNGV. CDR3 sequence: CASSLTQGRPEQYV. CDR3 DNA sequence: TGTGCCAGCAGCCTTACGCAGGGGCGCCCCGAGCAGTACGTC.

V gene TRBV15 combines with J gene TRBJ1-5; 9 positions agree with TRBD1. Per the germline V gene, CDR1 is LNHNV and CDR2 is YYDKDF (reference sequence). This CDR3 has 15 amino acids. V lost 1 base, J lost 4 bases, and 2 bases stayed unmatched. The CDR3 here is CATSRAQGANQPQHF. Here the CDR3 DNA reads TGTGCCACCAGCAGAGCACAGGGGGCGAATCAGCCCCAGCATTTT.

V and J are TRBV20-1 and TRBJ2-4, with 7 bases identical to TRBD2. There are 14 residues in the CDR3. J lost 6 bases, V lost 3 bases, and 8 bases had no gene match. CDR1 is DFQATT, CDR2 SNEGSKA, per germline (reference sequence). The CDR3 nucleotides are TGCAGTGCTAGTCATCCAGGCGGGGGAAACATTCAGTACTTC. Translated: CSASHPGGGNIQYF.

Note on this clone: One end of the junction varies from germline; a read error may be responsible. Other DNA sequences in the same sample also yield this CDR3. CDR3 loop: CASSSSGTDTQYF. The CDR3 DNA reads TGTGCCAGCAGCTCTAGCGGCACGGATACGCAGTATTTT. The gene calls are TRBV7-9 and TRBJ2-3; 7 bases are a match to TRBD2. Germline V gene sequence: CDR1 SEHNR, CDR2 FQNEAQ (reference sequence). The CDR3 sequence is 13 residues long. Together with reference TRBV7-9 and TRBJ2-3, the CDR3 gives the full variable domain: DTGVSQNPRHKITKRGQNVTFRCDPISEHNRLYWYRQTLGQGPEFLTYFQNEAQLEKSRLLSDRFSAERPKGSFSTLEIQRTEQGDSAMYLCASSSSGTDTQYFGPGTRLTVL.

V gene TRBV4-1 combines with J gene TRBJ2-1; 9 bases line up with TRBD2. Losses at the gene ends were 1 base for V and 2 bases for J; bases not matched to a gene: 9. Germline V lookup: CDR1 MGHRA, CDR2 YSYEKL. This CDR3 is 18 amino acids long. The CDR3 DNA is TGCGCCAGCAGCCAAGGCCTCCCGGGACTAGCCGCCTACAATGAGCAGTTCTTC. It codes for CASSQGLPGLAAYNEQFF.

This clone was recorded once. The chain employs TRBV24-1 and TRBJ2-2, with 11 bases fitting TRBD1. The V segment lost 5 bases and the J segment 6 bases; nucleotides outside the gene matches: 10. The CDR3 loop spans 17 amino acids. Germline-derived CDR1 and CDR2 are KGHDR and SFDVKD. CDR3 protein: CATSVPGQGVGAGELFF. In DNA form, the CDR3 reads TGTGCCACCAGTGTACCGGGACAGGGGGTTGGGGCCGGGGAGCTGTTTTTT.

The rearrangement joins TRBV9 to TRBJ2-7, with 7 bases lining up with TRBD1. The CDR3 totals 17 residues. V shed 3 bases and J 0 bases; nucleotides not matched to a gene: 12. Germline loops: CDR1 SGDLS, CDR2 YYNGEE. CDR3 region: CASSAPKQGFRSYEQYF. The DNA of the CDR3 is TGTGCCAGCAGCGCTCCCAAACAGGGGTTTCGCTCCTACGAGCAGTACTTC.